Included here is one TCR beta chain sequence, with context. The antigen remains undetermined. Gene names and germline refer to mouse. The read stops 4 residues short of the end of the CDR3; the missing end is completed from the germline J gene. This sample is part of a study of CD8+ T cells in alopecia areata. The germline gives CDR1 LGHNA, CDR2 YNLKQL (reference sequence). The V and J ends lost 4 bases and 3 bases, in that order; junction bases with no gene match: 5. This CDR3 has 16 residues. Combined cutaneous lymph node cells underwent sorting by CD4, CD8alpha, NKG2D, NKG2ACE and additional markers. RNA, once extracted, was reverse transcribed into cDNA for use as the sequencing template. Method: immunoSEQ multiplex PCR; TCRdb's copy keeps in-frame clones and lacks some. The sample was found to contain 270,000 or so clones, and every one recurs. General study points: Scalp lesions, especially in alopecia totalis/universalis, had higher clonality than normal scalp. Between patients, shared TCR sequences were less clear than in mice. This was possibly due in part to HLA diversity in the patient population.

The source material was CD4+ T cells sorted from a lymph node. The chain recombines TRBV5 with TRBJ2-2; TRBD2 matches at 10 bases. The origin of this receptor is a C3H/HeJ mouse with alopecia areata. The mouse strain carries the MHC haplotype H2-k. The CDR3 DNA, read in part, is TGTGCCAGCAGCCCCCGCTGGGGGGGCCACACCGGG. Protein product: CASSPRWGGHTG. The full CDR3 protein is CASSPRWGGHTGQLYF.